Listed here are 6 T cell receptor beta chains from one sample, sequenced in a study of T cell repertoires in ileal Crohn's disease. Time point here: proximal margin of the surgical specimen (macroscopically non-inflamed). The protocol was immunoSEQ multiplex PCR, while the TCRdb copy is restricted to in-frame clones and leaves out a portion. The sample yields some 900 clones, around 84% seen once. The sample taken for sequencing was ileal tissue. The receptors here all came from an adult with Crohn's disease.

The V gene is TRBV4-3, the J gene TRBJ2-7; D ambiguous. The CDR3 has 15 amino acids. CDR1 and CDR2 from the germline V gene are LGHNA and YSLEER. With 0 bases removed from V and 4 bases from J, the gap between germline ends came to 13 bases. The CDR3 DNA follows: TGCGCCAGCAGCCAAGAGGCGGACGGATTTTACGAGCAGTACTTC. This codes for CASSQEADGFYEQYF.

This clone was observed a handful of times. This chain connects TRBV5-6 to TRBJ2-1; tentatively, D is TRBD2 (7 bases). The CDR3 runs to 15 residues. CDR1 is SGHDT, CDR2 YYEEEE, per germline. V was shortened by 0 bases and J by 12 bases, with 19 bases between the two germline ends. CDR3 sequence: CASSLEGRGASVQFF. The DNA for the CDR3 is TGTGCCAGCAGCTTGGAAGGACGGGGGGCTAGCGTGCAGTTCTTC.

The V and J genes are TRBV21-1 and TRBJ2-3; the D call of TRBD2 is as the table states it, not checked on the DNA. TRBV21-1 is shown as a pseudogene. This CDR3 region has 17 residues. CDR3 nucleotides: TGTGCCAGCAGCACTCTGCTAGCGGGGGGTAGCACAGATACGCAGTATTTT. Translated, it gives CASSTLLAGGSTDTQYF.

The chain is built from TRBV5-1 and TRBJ1-1; TRBD1 agrees at 9 bases. The germline V gene encodes CDR1 SGHRS and CDR2 YFSETQ. The CDR3 has 14 residues. Trimming removed 3 bases from V and 3 bases from J; junction bases left unmatched: 3. CDR3 sequence: CASSWGTGYTEAFF. The CDR3 coding sequence is TGCGCCAGCAGCTGGGGGACAGGGTACACTGAAGCTTTCTTT.

V and J are TRBV19 and TRBJ1-2, with D tentatively TRBD1 (5 bases). This CDR3 contains 15 residues. The germline V gene has CDR1 LNHDA and CDR2 SQIVND (reference sequence). Trimming took off 7 bases at V and 0 bases at J, with 15 bases between the two ends. The CDR3 sequence is CASTVDRRANYGYTF. CDR3 in DNA: TGTGCCAGTACCGTAGACCGCAGGGCTAACTATGGCTACACCTTC. Filled out from reference TRBV19 and TRBJ1-2, the complete variable domain reads DGGITQSPKYLFRKEGQNVTLSCEQNLNHDAMYWYRQDPGQGLRLIYYSQIVNDFQKGDIAEGYSVSREKKESFPLTVTSAQKNPTAFYLCASTVDRRANYGYTFGSGTRLTVV.

The gene calls are TRBV5-1 and TRBJ2-1, with TRBD2 matching over 7 bases. Germline lookup yields CDR1 SGHRS and CDR2 YFSETQ. This CDR3 has 15 residues. V gave up 1 base and J gave up 5 bases; unmatched junction bases: 6. CDR3 amino acids: CASSLLAGVDNEQFF. The CDR3 region has the DNA TGCGCCAGCAGCTTGCTGGCGGGGGTTGACAATGAGCAGTTCTTC.